In this sample, the clone carrying this T cell receptor (beta chain) turned up many times. Its antigen is still unknown. RNA transcripts gave rise to amplified TCR beta CDR3 regions. During a first-round RT-PCR of the TCR CDR3, the HTBI primer set was used. TCRdb reanalysed the multiplex PCR reads using MiXCR and keeps one entry per CDR3 protein. This repertoire shows almost 600,000 distinct CDR3 sequences, more than 45% found once; its top ten account for more than 7.5%. The sample comes from a study of T cells in Graves' hyperthyroidism and ophthalmopathy. After removal of 3 bases from V and 4 bases from J, the junction contained 7 bases not matched to a gene. CDR1 is ENHRY and CDR2 is SYGVKD in the germline V gene. The CDR3 covers 15 residues. Study-level points and caveats: Most thyroid clonotypes that were expanded above 0.001 also turned up in blood.

Material for sequencing was peripheral blood or thyroid tissue (not recorded which). The sequence came from a woman aged 18-29 years with Graves' hyperthyroidism. The rearrangement uses TRBV10-3 and TRBJ1-1; 8 nucleotides match TRBD1. The CDR3 nucleotides are TGTGCCATCAGTGATTTGACAGGGGCCGCCACTGAAGCTTTCTTT. Translated: CAISDLTGAATEAFF.